This is a list of T cell receptor beta chains from one sample in a study of blood T cell repertoires in COVID-19. Generated by immunoSEQ multiplex PCR, the TCRdb table keeps only in-frame clones and is missing some. The table includes more than 200,000 clones, roughly 80% detected once. Sequencing was carried out using peripheral blood. The receptors were sampled from a woman of 80 years or more with acute or convalescent COVID-19. CDR3s include the opening cysteine and the closing phenylalanine or tryptophan. Each record gives: V gene, J gene, CDR3 protein.

v_gene: TRBV30
j_gene: TRBJ1-2
CDR3aa: CAWSVYTTTGARYGYTF

v_gene: TRBV5-6
j_gene: TRBJ2-7
CDR3aa: CASSLGPGSSYEQYF

v_gene: TRBV24-1
j_gene: TRBJ1-2
CDR3aa: CATSDSWANYGYTF

v_gene: TRBV7-9
j_gene: TRBJ2-7
CDR3aa: CASSSLAGDGEQYF

v_gene: TRBV5-5
j_gene: TRBJ2-7
CDR3aa: CASSLFSRIGTGGGEQYF

v_gene: TRBV6-6
j_gene: TRBJ1-2
CDR3aa: CASSYLGQVDNYGYTF

v_gene: TRBV10-3
j_gene: TRBJ1-2
CDR3aa: CAITADRTNYGYTF

v_gene: TRBV5-1
j_gene: TRBJ2-1
CDR3aa: CASSGQRVRSYNEQFF

v_gene: TRBV2
j_gene: TRBJ1-1
CDR3aa: CASSESRQKNTEAFF

v_gene: TRBV11-3
j_gene: TRBJ1-1
CDR3aa: CASGYRGEYTEAFF

v_gene: TRBV7-2
j_gene: TRBJ2-1
CDR3aa: CASSRGGGGNEQFF

v_gene: TRBV13
j_gene: TRBJ1-2
CDR3aa: CASSSDRVDGYTF

v_gene: TRBV19
j_gene: TRBJ1-2
CDR3aa: CASSVRLDYGYTF

v_gene: TRBV19
j_gene: TRBJ2-7
CDR3aa: CASSGLGQVTYEQYF

v_gene: TRBV7-8
j_gene: TRBJ2-7
CDR3aa: CASSLAGQTHEQYF

v_gene: TRBV2
j_gene: TRBJ2-5
CDR3aa: CASSERETQYF

v_gene: TRBV5-1
j_gene: TRBJ2-7
CDR3aa: CASSLEQGKPNEQYF

v_gene: TRBV14
j_gene: TRBJ1-2
CDR3aa: CASSQTGYYGYTF

v_gene: TRBV6-5
j_gene: TRBJ2-5
CDR3aa: CASSYIYGGAETQYF

v_gene: TRBV5-1
j_gene: TRBJ1-2
CDR3aa: CASSLGQGATNYGYTF

v_gene: TRBV6-5
j_gene: TRBJ2-7
CDR3aa: CASGWGAASYEQYF

v_gene: TRBV30
j_gene: TRBJ1-2
CDR3aa: CAWTGGDYGYTF

v_gene: TRBV30
j_gene: TRBJ2-7
CDR3aa: CAWSVRGGSSYEQYF

v_gene: TRBV11-2
j_gene: TRBJ1-2
CDR3aa: CASSSGQAFYGYTF